This TCR beta chain was retrieved from a study of cytomegalovirus exposure and HLA in healthy donors. Primers included in the PCR were 60 Vbeta and 13 Jbeta primers. TCRdb's table, derived via immunoSEQ multiplex PCR, lists solely in-frame clones and lacks some. The sample contains about 170,000 clones, around 62% of which appear only once. Study-level results: When analyzed later, the rates of TCR association showed variation by HLA locus, with DRB1 the most and HLA-C the fewest.

Regarding this clone: Its antigen is unidentified.

Germline lookup yields CDR1 SEHNR and CDR2 FQNEAQ (reference sequence). Germline trimming cut 5 bases from V and 8 bases from J; bases unmatched to any gene: 7. This CDR3 is built from 13 residues. The material sequenced was PBMCs. The source is a man aged 40-55 years in good health and CMV-seronegative. V is TRBV7-9 and J is TRBJ1-2; 8 bases map to TRBD1. The CDR3 is CASSPRQGFGYTF. The CDR3 DNA sequence: TGTGCCAGCAGCCCGCGACAGGGGTTCGGCTACACCTTC.